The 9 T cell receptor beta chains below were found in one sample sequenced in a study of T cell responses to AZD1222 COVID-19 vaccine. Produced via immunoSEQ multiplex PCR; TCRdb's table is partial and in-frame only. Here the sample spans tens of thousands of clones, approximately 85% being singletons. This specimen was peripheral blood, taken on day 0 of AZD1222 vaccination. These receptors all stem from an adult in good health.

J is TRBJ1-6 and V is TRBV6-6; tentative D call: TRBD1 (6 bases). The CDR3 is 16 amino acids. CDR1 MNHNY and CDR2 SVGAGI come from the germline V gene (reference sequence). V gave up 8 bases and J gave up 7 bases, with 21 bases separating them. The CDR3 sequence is CASETSSGTTNSPLHF. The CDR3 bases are TGTGCCAGCGAAACGTCTTCCGGGACAACGAATTCACCCCTCCACTTT.

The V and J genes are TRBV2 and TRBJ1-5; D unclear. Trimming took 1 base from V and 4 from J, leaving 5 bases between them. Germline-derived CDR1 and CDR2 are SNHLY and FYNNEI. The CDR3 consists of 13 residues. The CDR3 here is CASSEGPNQPQHF. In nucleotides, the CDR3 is TGTGCCAGCAGTGAAGGGCCAAATCAGCCCCAGCATTTT.

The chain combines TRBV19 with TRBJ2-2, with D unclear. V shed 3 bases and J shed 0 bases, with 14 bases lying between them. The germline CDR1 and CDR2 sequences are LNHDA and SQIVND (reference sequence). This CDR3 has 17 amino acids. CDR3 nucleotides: TGTGCCAGTAGTATCGATTCGTGGGCCCCGAACACCGGGGAGCTGTTTTTT. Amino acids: CASSIDSWAPNTGELFF. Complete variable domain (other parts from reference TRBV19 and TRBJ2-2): DGGITQSPKYLFRKEGQNVTLSCEQNLNHDAMYWYRQDPGQGLRLIYYSQIVNDFQKGDIAEGYSVSREKKESFPLTVTSAQKNPTAFYLCASSIDSWAPNTGELFFGEGSRLTVL.

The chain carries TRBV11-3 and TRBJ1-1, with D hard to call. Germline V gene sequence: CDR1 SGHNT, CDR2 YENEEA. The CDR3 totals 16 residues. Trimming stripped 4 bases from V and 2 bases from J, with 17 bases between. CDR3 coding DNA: TGTGCCAGCAGCTCCTCCCCAGAGAACTTTAACACTGAAGCTTTCTTT. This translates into CASSSSPENFNTEAFF.

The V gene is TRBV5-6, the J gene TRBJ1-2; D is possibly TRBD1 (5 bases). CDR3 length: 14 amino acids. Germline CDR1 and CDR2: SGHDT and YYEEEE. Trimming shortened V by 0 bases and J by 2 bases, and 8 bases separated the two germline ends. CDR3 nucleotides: TGTGCCAGCAGCTTGGTGGGGGAGAACTATGGCTACACCTTC. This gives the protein CASSLVGENYGYTF.

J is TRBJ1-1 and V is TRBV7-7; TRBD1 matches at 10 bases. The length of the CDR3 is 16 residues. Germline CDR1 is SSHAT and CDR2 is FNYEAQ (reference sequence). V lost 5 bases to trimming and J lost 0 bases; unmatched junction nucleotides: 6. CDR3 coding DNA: TGTGCCAGCAGCCCTTGGGACAGGGGTATGAACACTGAAGCTTTCTTT. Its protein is CASSPWDRGMNTEAFF.

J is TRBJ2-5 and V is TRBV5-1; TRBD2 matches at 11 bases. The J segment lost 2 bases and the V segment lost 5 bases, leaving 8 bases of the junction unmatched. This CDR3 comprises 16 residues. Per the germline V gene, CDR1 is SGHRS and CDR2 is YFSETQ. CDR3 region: CASSLTSGVEQETQYF. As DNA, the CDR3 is TGCGCCAGCAGTTTGACTAGCGGGGTAGAACAAGAGACCCAGTACTTC.

DNA of the CDR3: TGTGCCAGCAGCTACGGGACGGCCAATCAGCCCCAGCATTTT. Residues: CASSYGTANQPQHF. J is TRBJ1-5 and V is TRBV3-1 (or the pseudogene TRBV3-2); perhaps TRBD1 as D (5 bases). The V gene lost 5 bases and the J gene lost 3 bases, with 11 bases spanning the gap. Per germline, CDR1 LGHDT and CDR2 YNNKEL (reference sequence). This CDR3 is built from 14 residues.

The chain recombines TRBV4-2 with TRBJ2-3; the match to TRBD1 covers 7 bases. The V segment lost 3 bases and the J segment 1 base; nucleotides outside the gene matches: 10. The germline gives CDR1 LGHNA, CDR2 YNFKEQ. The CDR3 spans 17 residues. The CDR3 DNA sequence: TGTGCCAGCAGCCAGCCTGAGGGGGCCTGGGGCACAGATACGCAGTATTTT. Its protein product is CASSQPEGAWGTDTQYF.